A selection of T cell receptor beta chains follows, all from one sample in a study of graft-versus-host responses after intestinal transplantation. Libraries were prepared by immunoSEQ multiplex PCR; TCRdb keeps only in-frame clonotypes and omits some of them. The sample yields approximately 14,000 clones, around 87% seen once. The specimen comprised bone marrow, sampled 125 days after intestinal transplantation. Receptors originate from a human patient who received an intestinal transplant, so some T cells may come from the graft donor. The CDR3 runs from the conserved cysteine through the conserved F or W. A D gene is named only where the DNA matches it firmly. Rows may omit the clone size; those that give it use once, few, many or a size class.

V,D,size,J,DNA,CDR3
TRBV7-9,NA,NA,TRBJ2-7,TGTGCCAGCAGCAACCTGGGCGGGGAAAGGCTTAGCTCCTACGAGCAGTACTTC,CASSNLGGERLSSYEQYF
TRBV7-3,NA,NA,TRBJ1-1,TGTGCCAGCAGCCCGAGAGGGGGTGCGACCACTGAAGCTTTCTTT,CASSPRGGATTEAFF
TRBV9,TRBD2,NA,TRBJ2-5,TGTGCCAGCAGCACCAACCTAGCGGGAGAGGAGACCCAGTACTTC,CASSTNLAGEETQYF
TRBV27,NA,NA,TRBJ1-6,TGTGCCAGCAGCGAGGGGAAGAATTCACCCCTCCACTTT,CASSEGKNSPLHF
TRBV5-1,TRBD1,NA,TRBJ2-5,TGCGCCAGCAGCTTGAACAGGGGCCCTTCTAGGGTGACCCAGTACTTC,CASSLNRGPSRVTQYF
TRBV6-5,TRBD2,NA,TRBJ2-1,TGTGCCAGCAGCCCCGGCGGGAGTGAGCAGTTCTTC,CASSPGGSEQFF
TRBV5-1,NA,NA,TRBJ2-5,TGCGCCAGCAGCTTTACACCCAGGGGTGGAGAGACCCAGTACTTC,CASSFTPRGGETQYF
TRBV7-9,NA,NA,TRBJ1-1,TGTGCCAGCAGCTTAGTGGTAGGGGAAGCTTTCTTT,CASSLVVGEAFF
TRBV6-5,NA,NA,TRBJ2-5,TGTGCCAGCAGCCAGGGACACCTGGGGAAGACCCAGTACTTC,CASSQGHLGKTQYF
TRBV6-4,NA,NA,TRBJ2-1,TGTGCCAGCAGTGAAAGGTCTATCGGTGAGCAGTTCTTC,CASSERSIGEQFF
TRBV7-8,NA,NA,TRBJ2-5,TGTGCCAGCAGCCCCTTCGACAGGGAGGGCGAGACCCAGTACTTC,CASSPFDREGETQYF
TRBV29-1,NA,NA,TRBJ1-5,TGCAGCGTTGCCGCAGGGAGTCAGCCCCAGCATTTT,CSVAAGSQPQHF
TRBV28,NA,once,TRBJ2-7,TGTGCCAGCTCCCTTACGGGACTGGACTACGAGCAGTACTTC,CASSLTGLDYEQYF
TRBV7-6,TRBD1,NA,TRBJ2-7,TGTGCCAGCAGCTTAGAGGGAACCCGGGACAGCGATAAGCAGTACTTC,CASSLEGTRDSDKQYF
TRBV7-9,NA,NA,TRBJ2-1,TGTGCCAGCAGCTTACTCGTTGAGCAGTTCTTC,CASSLLVEQFF
TRBV4-2,TRBD2,NA,TRBJ2-7,TGTGCCAGCAGCCAAGATGAGGGAGGGCCCTACGAGCAGTACTTC,CASSQDEGGPYEQYF